Sequencing of this T cell receptor (beta chain) was carried out in a study of blood T cell repertoires in COVID-19. Looking at the study overall: There were acute and convalescent COVID-19 samples, and they came from the United States, Italy and Spain. The analysed material was cDNA or gDNA that came from T cells, B-cell-depleted T cells, or PBMCs.

Per the study methods: Amplified reference gene primers provided the basis for estimating nucleated cell counts. Some clones are missing from TCRdb's copy, which holds only in-frame ones; the method was immunoSEQ multiplex PCR. V and J calls and clone size come straight from that table; D and trimming were deduced from the DNA. The sample lists roughly 200,000 clones, roughly 86% occurring once. Sequenced sample: peripheral blood. The TCR sequence derives from a man aged 55 to 69 with acute or convalescent COVID-19.

Here the CDR3 reads CASSLQAGGLTGELFF. The CDR3 coding sequence is TGTGCCAGCAGCTTGCAAGCGGGGGGGCTTACCGGGGAGCTGTTTTTT. The chain employs TRBV5-6 and TRBJ2-2; TRBD2 matches at 10 bases. V lost 1 base, J lost 5 bases, and 5 bases stayed unmatched. Germline assignment: CDR1 SGHDT and CDR2 YYEEEE. The CDR3 length is 16 residues.